Sequencing of this T cell receptor (beta chain) was carried out in a study of blood T cell repertoires in COVID-19. This CDR3 contains 14 residues. The junction had 4 bases not matched to a gene; V was cut back by 4 bases and J by 4 bases. In germline, CDR1 is SGHAT, CDR2 FQDESV (reference sequence). Sequencing was performed with immunoSEQ multiplex PCR; in TCRdb, only in-frame clones are kept and a portion is missing. The sample lists some 200,000 clones, 80% to 90% occurring once. Sequencing was done on a sample of peripheral blood. V and J are TRBV11-1 and TRBJ1-1; 9 nucleotides align to TRBD1. This receptor was obtained from a woman aged 60-75 years who had recovered from COVID-19. DNA for the CDR3: TGTGCCAGCAGCTCCGGGACAGGGAGCACTGAAGCTTTCTTT. Its translation is CASSSGTGSTEAFF.